These 2 T cell receptor beta chains originate from one sample sequenced in a study of cytomegalovirus exposure and HLA in healthy donors. Primers included in the PCR were 60 Vbeta and 13 Jbeta primers. Produced via immunoSEQ multiplex PCR; TCRdb's table is partial and in-frame only. The sample yields 150,000 to 200,000 clones, roughly 82% seen once. The sequencing sample was made of PBMCs. These receptors were obtained from a man aged 40-55 years in good health and CMV-seronegative.

The CDR3 reads CASRGTGNSNQPQHF. The CDR3 DNA is TGTGCCAGTAGGGGGACAGGGAATAGCAATCAGCCCCAGCATTTT. The chain links TRBV19 to TRBJ1-5; 9 bases match TRBD1. Germline assignment: CDR1 LNHDA and CDR2 SQIVND (reference sequence). This CDR3 contains 15 residues. With V trimmed by 6 bases and J by 0 bases, 3 bases remained unmatched.

The rearrangement uses TRBV7-2 and TRBJ2-1; 10 bases agree with TRBD2. V shed 7 bases and J 3 bases; nucleotides not matched to a gene: 6. CDR1 is SGHTA and CDR2 is FQGNSA in the germline V gene. This CDR3 spans 15 amino acids. CDR3 in DNA: TGTGCCAGCACAAGACTAGCGGGTAACTACAATGAGCAGTTCTTC. It codes for CASTRLAGNYNEQFF.